A single sample gave rise to the 20 T cell receptor beta chains below, sequenced in a study of blood T cell repertoires in COVID-19. Assay: immunoSEQ multiplex PCR; the TCRdb copy retains only in-frame clones and omits some. The table shows around 230,000 clones, with approximately 88% occurring only once. Sequencing used peripheral blood. The receptors come from a man aged 35 to 55 with acute or convalescent COVID-19.

This chain's CDR3 is CASRSSGSSYEQYF. The CDR3 DNA follows: TGTGCCAGCCGATCCTCCGGGAGCTCCTACGAGCAGTACTTC. The J gene is TRBJ2-7, the V gene TRBV6-5; TRBD2 is a possible D gene (6 bases). CDR3 length: 14 residues. CDR1 is MNHEY and CDR2 is SVGAGI in the germline V gene. V dropped 8 bases and J dropped 0 bases, with 14 bases sitting between them.

The chain is built from TRBV7-2 and TRBJ1-3; D not certain. Germline CDR1 and CDR2: SGHTA and FQGNSA. This CDR3 spans 16 amino acids. V was cut by 2 bases and J by 0 bases, with 11 bases left in between. In DNA, the CDR3 is TGTGCCAGCAGCTTAAAAGGGAGATTCTCTGGAAACACCATATATTTT. Amino acid sequence: CASSLKGRFSGNTIYF.

CDR3: CASSKGHNYMNTEAFF. CDR3 sequence (DNA): TGTGCCAGCAGCAAGGGACACAACTACATGAACACTGAAGCTTTCTTT. The rearrangement joins TRBV21-1 to TRBJ1-1; the table names TRBD1, a call not compared with the DNA. TRBV21-1 is a pseudogene locus. This CDR3 region has 16 residues.

The chain employs TRBV30 and TRBJ1-3; maybe TRBD1 (6 bases). CDR1 GTSNPN and CDR2 SVGIG come from the germline V gene (reference sequence). CDR3 size: 14 residues. The germline V and J ends were trimmed by 2 bases and 4 bases, with 12 bases remaining between them. The CDR3 loop reads CAWSRGQLGNTIYF. The CDR3, as DNA: TGTGCCTGGAGTAGAGGACAGTTAGGAAACACCATATATTTT.

The rearrangement uses TRBV7-8 and TRBJ1-4; D gene unclear. Per germline, CDR1 SGHVS and CDR2 FQNEAQ. The CDR3 has 18 residues. V shed 0 bases and J shed 0 bases, with 14 bases lying between them. CDR3 nucleotides: TGTGCCAGCAGCTTAGCGCGGCCCCCTTTTTCAACTAATGAAAAACTGTTTTTT. Encoded protein: CASSLARPPFSTNEKLFF.

This chain uses TRBV27 with TRBJ1-1; maybe TRBD1 (5 bases). The CDR3 sequence is 14 residues long. Germline CDR1 MNHEY, CDR2 SMNVEV (reference sequence). The germline V and J ends were trimmed by 3 bases and 2 bases, with 10 bases remaining between them. The CDR3 is CASSFQGQNTEAFF. Written as DNA, the CDR3 is TGTGCCAGCAGTTTTCAGGGCCAAAACACTGAAGCTTTCTTT.

The sample holds one count of this clone. The CDR3 loop is CASKLAWEQYF. The DNA for the CDR3 is TGTGCCAGCAAGCTAGCGTGGGAGCAGTACTTC. The rearrangement joins TRBV6-5 to TRBJ2-7; D perhaps matches TRBD2 (6 bases). The germline CDR1 and CDR2 sequences are MNHEY and SVGAGI. This CDR3 region has 11 residues. Trimming removed 7 bases at V and 7 bases at J, with 11 bases between.

The V and J genes are TRBV4-1 and TRBJ2-4; 8 nucleotides line up with TRBD2. The V gene's germline CDR1 is MGHRA and CDR2 YSYEKL. The CDR3 has 16 amino acids. V was clipped by 4 bases and J by 9 bases; unmatched bases: 14. CDR3 in DNA: TGCGCCAGCAGCCCCGATGGACTAGCTGGTAGCGGCATTCAGTACTTC. Protein product: CASSPDGLAGSGIQYF.

This chain uses TRBV7-9 with TRBJ2-1, with D tentatively TRBD1 (5 bases). The CDR3 loop spans 14 amino acids. V lost 4 bases, J lost 7 bases, and 14 bases lay in between. The germline CDR1 and CDR2 sequences are SEHNR and FQNEAQ (reference sequence). The CDR3 sequence is CASSSPAGINEQFF. The CDR3 DNA reads as TGTGCCAGCAGCTCCCCGGCAGGGATAAATGAGCAGTTCTTC.

This chain connects TRBV15 to TRBJ1-5; D might be TRBD1 (6 bases). Germline V CDR1 and CDR2: LNHNV, YYDKDF (reference sequence). The germline V and J ends were trimmed by 0 bases and 5 bases, with 14 bases remaining between them. There are 16 residues in the CDR3. The CDR3 is CATSRDVPGADQPQHF. For the CDR3, the DNA is TGTGCCACCAGCAGAGATGTGCCAGGGGCCGATCAGCCCCAGCATTTT.

V is TRBV2 and J is TRBJ1-1, with 7 bases aligning to TRBD1. Germline-derived CDR1 and CDR2 are SNHLY and FYNNEI. Trimming at V came to 5 bases and at J to 0 bases, leaving 9 bases not matched to a gene. The CDR3 sequence is 16 residues long. CDR3 in amino acids: CASSWGRGQLNTEAFF. The CDR3 nucleotides are TGTGCCAGCAGTTGGGGGCGGGGACAGTTGAACACTGAAGCTTTCTTT.

This clone was observed a handful of times. The genes are TRBV7-8 and TRBJ1-5; the match to TRBD1 covers 7 bases. J was trimmed by 6 bases and V by 5 bases; bases with no gene match: 10. The CDR3 covers 15 residues. Germline CDR1 reads SGHVS; CDR2 reads FQNEAQ. CDR3 nucleotides: TGTGCCAGCAGCCCACGACAGGGAGGAGTTCAGCCCCAGCATTTT. Translated, it gives CASSPRQGGVQPQHF. Based on the CDR3 plus reference TRBV7-8 and TRBJ1-5, the full variable domain is GAGVSQSPRYKVAKRGQDVALRCDPISGHVSLFWYQQALGQGPEFLTYFQNEAQLDKSGLPSDRFFAERPEGSVSTLKIQRTQQEDSAVYLCASSPRQGGVQPQHFGDGTRLSIL.

This clone has more than one count but fewer than ten. The rearrangement joins TRBV5-1 to TRBJ2-4; 7 bases agree with TRBD1. This CDR3 is built from 15 residues. Unmatched junction bases numbered 6, after V lost 4 bases and J lost 2 bases. The germline V gene has CDR1 SGHRS and CDR2 YFSETQ. The CDR3 reads CASSLTGETKNIQYF. DNA of the CDR3: TGCGCCAGCAGCCTCACAGGGGAGACCAAAAACATTCAGTACTTC.

The chain combines TRBV5-4 with TRBJ1-2; 7 bases match TRBD1. CDR3 length: 16 residues. In germline, CDR1 is SGHNT, CDR2 YYREEE (reference sequence). J lost 3 bases, V lost 5 bases, and 13 bases had no gene match. CDR3 region: CASSLDGRGDYYGYTF. The DNA for the CDR3 is TGTGCCAGCAGTCTTGACGGCAGGGGGGATTACTATGGCTACACCTTC.

V gene TRBV4-1 combines with J gene TRBJ2-7; D may be TRBD1 (6 bases). Germline CDR1 and CDR2: MGHRA and YSYEKL. V lost 2 bases and J 0 bases, leaving 17 bases between the germline ends. The CDR3 is 17 residues long. The CDR3 reads CASSQFQGIKSSYEQYF. CDR3 DNA sequence: TGCGCCAGCAGCCAATTTCAGGGGATAAAAAGCTCCTACGAGCAGTACTTC.

CDR3 sequence (DNA): TGTGCCAGCAGTAGATCCGGGACAGCCGACTATGGCTACACCTTC. It yields the protein CASSRSGTADYGYTF. This rearrangement joins TRBV6-4 to TRBJ1-2, with 7 positions matching TRBD1. Looked up from germline, CDR1 is MRHNA and CDR2 is SNTAGT. The CDR3 has 15 amino acids. V was clipped by 5 bases and J by 3 bases; unmatched bases: 9.

The chain joins TRBV5-1 to TRBJ1-2, with D tentatively TRBD1 (5 bases). Germline CDR1 is SGHRS and CDR2 is YFSETQ. Trimming removed 4 bases from V and 4 bases from J, with 11 bases in between. The length of the CDR3 is 13 residues. The CDR3 loop is CASSRDSTYGYTF. The CDR3 DNA sequence: TGCGCCAGCAGCAGGGACTCCACCTATGGCTACACCTTC.

The J gene is TRBJ1-2, the V gene TRBV7-2; the match to TRBD1 covers 9 bases. The V gene end was trimmed by 5 bases and the J gene end by 8 bases; junction bases not matched to a gene: 15. CDR1 SGHTA and CDR2 FQGNSA come from the germline V gene. The CDR3 is 16 residues long. The CDR3 DNA reads as TGTGCCAGCAGCCCCCAACCGGGACAGGGTCATCGGGGCTACACCTTC. This sequence encodes CASSPQPGQGHRGYTF.

The chain recombines TRBV6-4 with TRBJ1-2; 7 bases match TRBD1. With V trimmed by 2 bases and J by 0 bases, 6 bases remained unmatched. The CDR3 sequence is 16 residues long. Germline V CDR1 and CDR2: MRHNA, SNTAGT. CDR3 protein: CASSDVPGQTNYGYTF. DNA for the CDR3: TGTGCCAGCAGTGACGTCCCGGGACAGACTAACTATGGCTACACCTTC.

The chain couples TRBV29-1 to TRBJ2-2; 13 bases agree with TRBD2. This CDR3 region has 16 residues. Germline loops: CDR1 SQVTM, CDR2 ANQGSEA. In DNA form, the CDR3 reads TGCAGTGCTACTAGCGGGAGGGATAGAGTCACCGGGGAGCTGTTTTTT. Amino acids: CSATSGRDRVTGELFF.